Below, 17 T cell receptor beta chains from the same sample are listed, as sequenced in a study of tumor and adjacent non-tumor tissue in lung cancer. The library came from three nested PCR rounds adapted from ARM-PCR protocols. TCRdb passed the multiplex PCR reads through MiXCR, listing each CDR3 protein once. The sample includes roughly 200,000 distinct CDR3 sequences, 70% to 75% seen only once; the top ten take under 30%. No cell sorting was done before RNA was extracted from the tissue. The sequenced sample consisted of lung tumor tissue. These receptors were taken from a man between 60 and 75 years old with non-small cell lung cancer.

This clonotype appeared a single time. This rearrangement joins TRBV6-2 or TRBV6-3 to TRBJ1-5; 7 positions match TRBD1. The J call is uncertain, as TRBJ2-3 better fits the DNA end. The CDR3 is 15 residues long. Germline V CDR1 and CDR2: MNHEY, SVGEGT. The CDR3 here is CASSSPTGALPPQYF. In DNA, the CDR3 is TGTGCCAGCAGTTCCCCCACAGGGGCCTTGCCGCCCCAGTATTTT.

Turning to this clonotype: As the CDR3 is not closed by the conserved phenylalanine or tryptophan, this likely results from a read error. The CDR3 here is CSARDPGPQKVYGYTL. In DNA form, the CDR3 reads TGCAGTGCTAGAGATCCGGGACCACAGAAAGTATATGGCTACACCTTG. The genes are TRBV20-1 and TRBJ1-2; D perhaps matches TRBD1 (5 bases). The germline V and J ends were trimmed by 0 bases and 5 bases, with 19 bases remaining between them. Germline CDR1 is DFQATT and CDR2 is SNEGSKA (reference sequence). The CDR3 has 16 residues.

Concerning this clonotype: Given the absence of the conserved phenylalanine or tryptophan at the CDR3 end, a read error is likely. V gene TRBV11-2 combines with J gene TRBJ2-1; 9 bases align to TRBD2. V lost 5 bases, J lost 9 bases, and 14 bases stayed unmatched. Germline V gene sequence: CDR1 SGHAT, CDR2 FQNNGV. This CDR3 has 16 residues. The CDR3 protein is CASSPRGASGAGEQFL. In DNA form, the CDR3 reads TGTGCCAGCAGCCCCCGGGGCGCTAGCGGGGCTGGTGAGCAGTTCCTC.

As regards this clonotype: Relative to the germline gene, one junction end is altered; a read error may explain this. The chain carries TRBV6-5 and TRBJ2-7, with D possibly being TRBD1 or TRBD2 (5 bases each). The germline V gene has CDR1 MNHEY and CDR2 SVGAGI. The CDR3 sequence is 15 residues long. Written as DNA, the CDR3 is TGTGCCAACGGCAATGGGGGAGCCACTCGCTACGAACAGTACTTT. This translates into CANGNGGATRYEQYF.

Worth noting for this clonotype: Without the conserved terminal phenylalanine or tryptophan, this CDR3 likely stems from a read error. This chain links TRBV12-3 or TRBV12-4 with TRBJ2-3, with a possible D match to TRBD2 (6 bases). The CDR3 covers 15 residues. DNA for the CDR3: TGTTCCAGCAGTTTAGCGGACTCCCCCACAGATACGCAGTATTCT. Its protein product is CSSSLADSPTDTQYS.

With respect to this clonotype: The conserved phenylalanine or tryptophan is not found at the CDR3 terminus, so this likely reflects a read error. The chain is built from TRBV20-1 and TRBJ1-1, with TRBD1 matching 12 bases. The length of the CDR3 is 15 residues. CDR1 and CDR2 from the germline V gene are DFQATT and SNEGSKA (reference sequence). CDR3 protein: CTARWDRGLNTEAFS. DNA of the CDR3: TGCACTGCTAGGTGGGACAGGGGGCTGAACACTGAAGCTTTCTCT.

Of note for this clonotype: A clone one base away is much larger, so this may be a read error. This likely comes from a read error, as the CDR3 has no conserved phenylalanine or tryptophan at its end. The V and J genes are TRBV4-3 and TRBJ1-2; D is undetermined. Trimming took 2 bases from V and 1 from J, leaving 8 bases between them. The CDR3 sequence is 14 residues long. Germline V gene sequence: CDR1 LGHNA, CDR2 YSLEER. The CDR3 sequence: CASSQYSDNYGYTL. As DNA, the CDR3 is TGCGCCAGCAGCCAATATAGCGATAACTATGGCTACACCCTC.

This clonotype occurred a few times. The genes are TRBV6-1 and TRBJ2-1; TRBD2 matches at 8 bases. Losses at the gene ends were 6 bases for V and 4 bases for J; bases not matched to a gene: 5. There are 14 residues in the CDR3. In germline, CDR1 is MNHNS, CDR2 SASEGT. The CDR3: CASREVAGYNEQFF. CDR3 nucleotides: TGTGCCAGCAGGGAGGTAGCGGGGTACAATGAGCAGTTCTTC.

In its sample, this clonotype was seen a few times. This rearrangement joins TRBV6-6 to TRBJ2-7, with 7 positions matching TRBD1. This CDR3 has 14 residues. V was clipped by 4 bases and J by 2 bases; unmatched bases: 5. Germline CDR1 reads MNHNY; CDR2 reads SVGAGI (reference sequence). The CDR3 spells CASSFTGEPYEQYF. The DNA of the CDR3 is TGTGCCAGCAGTTTCACAGGGGAACCCTACGAGCAGTACTTC.

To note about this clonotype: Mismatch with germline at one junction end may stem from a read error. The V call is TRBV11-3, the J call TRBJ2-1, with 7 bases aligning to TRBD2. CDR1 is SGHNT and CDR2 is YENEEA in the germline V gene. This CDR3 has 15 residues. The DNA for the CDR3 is TGTGCCAGCATCCCCGAGGGAGGGCGAAGCAATGAGGAGTTCTTC. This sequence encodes CASIPEGGRSNEEFF.

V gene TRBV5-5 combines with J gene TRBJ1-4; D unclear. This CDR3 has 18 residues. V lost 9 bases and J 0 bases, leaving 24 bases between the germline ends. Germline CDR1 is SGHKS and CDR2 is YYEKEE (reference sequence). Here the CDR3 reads CATSLGGALSATNEKLFF. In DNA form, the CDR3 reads TGTGCCACAAGCTTGGGAGGAGCACTATCCGCAACTAATGAAAAACTGTTTTTT.

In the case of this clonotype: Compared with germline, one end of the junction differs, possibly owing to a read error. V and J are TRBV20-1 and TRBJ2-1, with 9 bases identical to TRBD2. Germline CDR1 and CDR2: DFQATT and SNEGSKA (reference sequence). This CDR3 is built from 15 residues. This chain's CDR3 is CSARLAVYSYDEQFF. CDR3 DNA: TGCAGTGCTCGACTAGCGGTGTACTCCTACGATGAGCAGTTCTTC.

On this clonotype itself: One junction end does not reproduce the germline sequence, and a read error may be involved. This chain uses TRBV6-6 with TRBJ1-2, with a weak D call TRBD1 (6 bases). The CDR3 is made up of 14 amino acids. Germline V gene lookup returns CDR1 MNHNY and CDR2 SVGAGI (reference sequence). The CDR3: CASNPRTANYGNTF. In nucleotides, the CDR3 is TGTGCCAGCAATCCCAGGACAGCTAACTATGGCAACACCTTC.

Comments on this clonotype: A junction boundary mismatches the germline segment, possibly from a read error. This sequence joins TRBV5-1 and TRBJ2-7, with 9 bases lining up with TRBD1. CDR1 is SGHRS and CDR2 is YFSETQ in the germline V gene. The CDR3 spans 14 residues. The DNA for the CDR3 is TGCGCCTGCAGCTTGGGACAGGGAAGAGACGAGCCGTACTTC. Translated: CACSLGQGRDEPYF.

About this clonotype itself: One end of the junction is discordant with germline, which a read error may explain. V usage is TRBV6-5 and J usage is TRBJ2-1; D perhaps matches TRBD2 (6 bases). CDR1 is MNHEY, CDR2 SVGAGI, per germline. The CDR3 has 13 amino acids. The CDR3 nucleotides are TGTGCCGGCAGTTACCGGAGGGGCAATGAGCAGTTCTTC. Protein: CAGSYRRGNEQFF.

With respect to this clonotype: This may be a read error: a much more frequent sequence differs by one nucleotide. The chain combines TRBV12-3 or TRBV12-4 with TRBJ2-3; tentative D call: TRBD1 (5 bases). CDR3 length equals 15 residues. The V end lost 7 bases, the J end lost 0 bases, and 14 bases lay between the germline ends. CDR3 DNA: TGTGCCAGCAATTTTAGTAGGGGAAGCACAGATACGCAGTATTTT. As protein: CASNFSRGSTDTQYF.

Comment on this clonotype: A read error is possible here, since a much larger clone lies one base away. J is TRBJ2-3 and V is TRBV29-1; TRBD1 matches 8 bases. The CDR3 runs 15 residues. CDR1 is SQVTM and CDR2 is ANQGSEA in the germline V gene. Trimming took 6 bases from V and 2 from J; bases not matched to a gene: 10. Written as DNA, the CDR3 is TGCAGCGTGATCCCAGGGGGCCCACACACAGATACGCAGTATTTT. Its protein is CSVIPGGPHTDTQYF.